This entry concerns a single T cell receptor (beta chain). Its antigen is unknown. No base quality values were provided; no much bigger clone lies one nucleotide off. The immunoSEQ Assay was the method used to sequence TCRbeta CDR3 regions. After extraction, genomic DNA underwent amplification by bias-controlled multiplex PCR, followed by high-throughput sequencing. The paper's processing steps were these. To quantify the absolute abundance of each unique TCRbeta CDR3 region, sequences were collapsed and filtered. Usable DNA was measured by amplifying reference genes present in all nucleated cells, and TCRbeta template counts were normalized to that usable DNA to estimate T cell fraction. Repertoire TCRs were annotated as SARS-CoV-2-specific by exact matching of V gene, CDR3 amino acid sequence and J gene to a known reactive TCR set. MIRA supplied the reference SARS-CoV-2 TCR set, which was filtered for enrichment in COVID-19-positive ImmuneCODE repertoires so that public or cross-reactive TCRs were removed. Based on the MIRA antigens, annotated TCRs were further analysed at the level of specific ORF or position within ORF. Breadth was defined as annotated unique rearrangements over total unique productive rearrangements; depth was the summed frequency of those rearrangements. Group comparisons of TCR breadth used two-sided Wilcoxon rank-sum tests. Here the immuneACCESS table is served through TCRdb, limited to in-frame sequences with V and J called. Missing clones are a known gap in these copies; in checked studies unresolved V genes cover under half, and the rest lacks a known reason. V, J and clone size are those of that table, while D and trimming were read from the DNA. Across this sample there are some 250,000 clones, with 88% seen only once. In total, the top ten clones hold 9.5% to 12% of the sample.

The data belong to a study of Ad26.COV2.S vaccination and SARS-CoV-2 variants (dated by TCRdb to the early 2020s). The study in broad terms: Donors in the vaccine arm were drawn from COV1001, a multicentre, randomized, double-blind, placebo-controlled phase I-IIa trial testing Ad26.COV2.S in healthy adults. Ad26.COV2.S was administered intramuscularly at 5 x 10^10 or 1 x 10^11 viral particles, either as a single shot or as two shots given 56 days apart. TCRbeta repertoire sequencing served as the tool for gauging how specific and how broad the SARS-CoV-2-reactive T cell receptors were following Ad26.COV2.S vaccination. A total of 32 samples were included in the TCR-sequenced set, comprising roughly 20 Ad26.COV2.S vaccine recipients, 5 placebo recipients and 8 SARS-CoV-2 convalescent individuals. Trial participants were randomized into five groups of five: low-dose or high-dose Ad26.COV2.S given once or twice, or placebo on both occasions. Investigators remained blinded to trial group allocation during experiments and outcome assessment. Study-level results and caveats: Spike-specific TCR breadth was higher in Ad26.COV2.S recipients than in placebo recipients (P = 0.0014). Non-spike TCR breadth was comparable between vaccine and placebo recipients, consistent with the vaccine containing only spike. After vaccination, substantial breadth of spike-specific CD8+ and CD4+ T cell responses was reported. It was noted by the authors that total T cell responses may have been underestimated by the TCR breadth and depth analyses. Comparing responses between vaccine doses or regimens was not something the study was powered to do.

Looking up the germline V gene (reference sequence) yields CDR1 LNHNV and CDR2 YYDKDF. There are 14 amino acids in the CDR3, from cysteine to phenylalanine inclusive. Kept here is only the CDR3 DNA, which spans 42 bases and is read in frame from base 1. The trim is 0 bases for V and 5 bases for J, with a gap of 10 bases between the germline ends. This sample's treatment or condition label indicates: roughly 20 received Ad26.COV2.S at low or high dose, single or two shots; several received placebo; per-sample allocation not given. For vaccine and placebo recipients, repertoires were sequenced using samples collected on day 63 after the first injection. Cohort 1b enrolled about two dozen adults aged 18-55 years at a single site in Boston, USA, between 29 July and 7 August 2020. Ad26.COV2.S was a replication-incompetent adenovirus type 26 vector that expressed a prefusion-stabilized SARS-CoV-2 spike protein derived from the original Wuhan strain.

Specimen: peripheral blood, collected in a trial of Ad26.COV2.S vaccine versus placebo. The chain links TRBV15 with TRBJ1-2; a tentative D call is TRBD1 (5 bases match). This sequence was found in a person between 18 and 65 years old who received the Ad26.COV2.S COVID-19 vaccine or a placebo. The DNA sequence is as follows: TGTGCCACCAGCAGAGAACGGGGGAGGTATGGCTACACCTTC. Its translation reads: CATSRERGRYGYTF. The entire variable domain, with the stretches around the CDR3 drawn from the reference TRBV15 and TRBJ1-2 proteins, is DAMVIQNPRYQVTQFGKPVTLSCSQTLNHNVMYWYQQKSSQAPKLLFHYYDKDFNNEADTPDNFQSRRPNTSFCFLDIRSPGLGDTAMYLCATSRERGRYGYTFGSGTRLTVV.